The next 27 T cell receptor beta chains were all read from a single sample in a study of tissue T cells after allogeneic stem cell transplantation. The protocol was immunoSEQ multiplex PCR, while the TCRdb copy is restricted to in-frame clones and leaves out a portion. The sample consists of about 43,000 clones, roughly 92% of them appearing once. Sequencing was performed on blood, taken before transplantation. The source of these receptors is a woman aged 35 to 70 who later had graft-versus-host disease after an allogeneic stem cell transplant.

The rearrangement joins TRBV28 to TRBJ2-3, with no clear D. Germline CDR1 MDHEN, CDR2 SYDVKM. Trimming cost V 3 bases and J 0 bases, with 10 bases left between them. The CDR3 length is 15 residues. CDR3 sequence: CASSLVSPSTDTQYF. CDR3 nucleotide sequence: TGTGCCAGCAGTTTGGTTTCCCCTAGCACAGATACGCAGTATTTT.

Points on this clone: One end of the junction fails to match germline, which may point to a read error. The chain carries TRBV2 and TRBJ2-5, with TRBD1 matching 7 bases. Germline V gene sequence: CDR1 SNHLY, CDR2 FYNNEI. The CDR3 runs 13 residues. The CDR3 region has the DNA TGTGCCAGCAGTGAGGGCACTAGGGGGCCTTTCCACTTC. This encodes CASSEGTRGPFHF.

This clone showed up just once. The gene calls are TRBV12-3 or TRBV12-4 and TRBJ2-3; a possible D gene is TRBD2 (5 bases). This CDR3 is built from 13 residues. V lost 5 bases, J lost 1 base, and 7 bases lay in between. CDR3 DNA sequence: TGTGCCAGCAGTAGTAGCGGCACAGATACGCAGTATTTT. Amino acids: CASSSSGTDTQYF.

The gene calls are TRBV2 and TRBJ2-1, with 14 nucleotides matching TRBD2. Germline lookup yields CDR1 SNHLY and CDR2 FYNNEI. The CDR3 runs to 15 residues. Trimming took 5 bases from V and 16 from J; bases not matched to a gene: 13. Here the CDR3 DNA reads TGTGCCAGCAGTTCCCAGGGACTAGCGGGAGCCCCTCGCTTCTTC. Translated, it gives CASSSQGLAGAPRFF.

The chain joins TRBV19 to TRBJ2-2; maybe TRBD1 (5 bases). V gave up 7 bases and J gave up 0 bases, with 12 bases separating them. CDR1 is LNHDA, CDR2 SQIVND, per germline (reference sequence). This CDR3 region has 15 residues. The DNA for the CDR3 is TGTGCCAGTACCATGGGGCAGACGAACACCGGGGAGCTGTTTTTT. Protein product: CASTMGQTNTGELFF.

This sequence joins TRBV7-9 and TRBJ2-7; the D gene could be TRBD1 or TRBD2 (5 bases each). Germline-derived CDR1 and CDR2 are SEHNR and FQNEAQ (reference sequence). Trimming shortened V by 3 bases and J by 4 bases, and 10 bases separated the two germline ends. The CDR3 loop spans 13 amino acids. The CDR3 DNA is TGTGCCAGCAGCTTGGGGGATAGTTACGAGCAGTACTTC. Amino acids: CASSLGDSYEQYF.

The V gene is TRBV25-1, the J gene TRBJ2-2; 8 bases are a match to TRBD1. The CDR3 runs 14 residues. V lost 4 bases to trimming and J lost 8 bases; unmatched junction nucleotides: 6. CDR1 is MGHDK and CDR2 is SYGVNS in the germline V gene. In nucleotides, the CDR3 is TGTGCCAGCAGTGGGAGGACAGGGACGGGGGAGCTGTTTTTT. It translates to CASSGRTGTGELFF.

The chain has TRBV5-4 and TRBJ2-7; 11 nucleotides line up with TRBD2. The V and J ends lost 4 bases and 2 bases, in that order; junction bases with no gene match: 5. CDR3 length: 15 residues. The germline CDR1 and CDR2 sequences are SGHNT and YYREEE (reference sequence). As DNA, the CDR3 is TGTGCCAGCAGCCCGGGGACTAGCGGACCCTACGAGCAGTACTTC. Translated, it gives CASSPGTSGPYEQYF.

The chain is built from TRBV12-3 or TRBV12-4 and TRBJ1-5, with D unclear. V was trimmed by 6 bases and J by 4 bases, leaving 10 bases between them. This CDR3 region has 13 residues. CDR3 in DNA: TGTGCCAGCAGCCCTAGATTGAATCAGCCCCAGCATTTT. It yields the protein CASSPRLNQPQHF.

The chain couples TRBV7-2 to TRBJ1-5; tentatively, D is TRBD1 (6 bases). This CDR3 has 14 amino acids. The germline V and J ends were trimmed by 2 bases and 5 bases, with 10 bases remaining between them. CDR1 SGHTA and CDR2 FQGNSA come from the germline V gene. The CDR3 loop reads CASSLRAGDQPQHF. CDR3 bases: TGTGCCAGCAGCTTAAGGGCAGGGGATCAGCCCCAGCATTTT.

This chain links TRBV7-2 with TRBJ2-1, with TRBD2 matching over 8 bases. Germline V gene lookup returns CDR1 SGHTA and CDR2 FQGNSA. V gave up 2 bases and J gave up 10 bases; unmatched junction bases: 19. This CDR3 is built from 18 residues. Here the CDR3 reads CASSLIGRRGTRVNEQFF. The DNA of the CDR3 is TGTGCCAGCAGCTTAATTGGACGGCGGGGGACTAGAGTGAACGAGCAGTTCTTC.

The chain uses TRBV7-6 and TRBJ2-1, with no clear D. The CDR3 contains 12 residues. CDR1 SGHVS and CDR2 FNYEAQ come from the germline V gene. The germline V and J ends were trimmed by 3 bases and 4 bases, with 4 bases remaining between them. Written as DNA, the CDR3 is TGTGCCAGCAGCTTTGGTTACAATGAGCAGTTCTTC. It encodes CASSFGYNEQFF.

The chain couples TRBV9 to TRBJ1-2, with D perhaps matching TRBD1 (5 bases). The length of the CDR3 is 13 residues. Germline CDR1 reads SGDLS; CDR2 reads YYNGEE. The ends were cut back, 4 bases at V and 3 bases at J, with 10 bases in the middle. The DNA of the CDR3 is TGTGCCAGCAGCCTCGGGACGTACTATGGCTACACCTTC. This sequence encodes CASSLGTYYGYTF.

The chain carries TRBV6-1 and TRBJ2-7, with D perhaps TRBD1 (8 bases). Germline CDR1 and CDR2: MNHNS and SASEGT. The CDR3 runs to 15 residues. Trimming left V 2 bases short and J 2 bases short, with 13 bases between. In DNA form, the CDR3 reads TGTGCCAGCAGTGAAACAGGGGGGGGGCCCTACGAGCAGTACTTC. As protein: CASSETGGGPYEQYF.

Concerning this clone: Germline and junction disagree at one end, which may indicate a read error. This sequence joins TRBV3-1 (or the pseudogene TRBV3-2) and TRBJ1-6; 7 positions agree with TRBD1. The length of the CDR3 is 15 residues. Germline V gene lookup returns CDR1 LGHDT and CDR2 YNNKEL (reference sequence). The CDR3 nucleotides are TGTGCCAGCAACCAACGGACAGGTCCGGATTCACCCCTCCACTTT. Translated, it gives CASNQRTGPDSPLHF.

V usage is TRBV14 and J usage is TRBJ2-7, with 9 positions matching TRBD1. CDR3 length: 16 amino acids. Germline loops: CDR1 SGHDN, CDR2 FVKESK. Losses at the gene ends were 2 bases for V and 3 bases for J; bases not matched to a gene: 8. The CDR3 loop reads CASSQFLGTGFYEQYF. CDR3 coding DNA: TGTGCCAGCAGCCAATTTTTAGGGACAGGGTTCTACGAGCAGTACTTC.

Only one count was recorded for this clone. The chain links TRBV12-3 or TRBV12-4 to TRBJ2-1; TRBD1 aligns across 7 bases. After removal of 3 bases from V and 5 bases from J, the junction contained 1 base not matched to a gene. CDR3 length equals 13 residues. This chain's CDR3 is CASSFGTDNEQFF. CDR3 in DNA: TGTGCCAGCAGTTTTGGGACAGACAATGAGCAGTTCTTC.

The chain carries TRBV5-1 and TRBJ2-1; maybe TRBD2 (5 bases). CDR1 and CDR2 from the germline V gene are SGHRS and YFSETQ. CDR3 length: 15 residues. V was shortened by 5 bases and J by 5 bases, with 17 bases between the two germline ends. This CDR3 reads CASRQAPRENNEQFF. The CDR3 DNA sequence: TGCGCCAGCAGGCAGGCCCCCCGGGAAAACAATGAGCAGTTCTTC.

The chain couples TRBV19 to TRBJ1-2; weak D call: TRBD1 (5 bases). The CDR3 is 12 residues long. In germline, CDR1 is LNHDA, CDR2 SQIVND (reference sequence). V lost 2 bases and J 14 bases, leaving 15 bases between the germline ends. CDR3 amino acids: CASSIIGQGRTF. The CDR3 bases are TGTGCCAGTAGTATAATAGGACAAGGCAGGACCTTC.

CDR3 residues: CASSQDHLATYNEQFF. The CDR3 DNA is TGTGCCAGCAGCCAAGACCACCTAGCGACCTACAATGAGCAGTTCTTC. The chain uses TRBV4-2 and TRBJ2-1; tentatively, D is TRBD2 (6 bases). The CDR3 loop spans 16 amino acids. V was cut by 0 bases and J by 2 bases, with 11 bases left in between. Germline CDR1 is LGHNA and CDR2 is YNFKEQ.

The chain uses TRBV18 and TRBJ2-7, with a weak D call TRBD1 (5 bases). Germline values: CDR1 KGHSH, CDR2 LQKENI. V was clipped by 0 bases and J by 3 bases, with 15 bases between them. The length of the CDR3 is 16 residues. The CDR3 is CASSPPGNLRVYEQYF. The DNA of the CDR3 is TGTGCCAGCTCACCACCCGGAAACCTCAGGGTCTACGAGCAGTACTTC.

The V and J genes are TRBV5-6 and TRBJ2-7; D remains ambiguous. CDR1 and CDR2 from the germline V gene are SGHDT and YYEEEE. V shed 0 bases and J shed 5 bases, with 18 bases lying between them. The CDR3 extends over 16 amino acids. The CDR3 reads CASSLGVDSLGDEQYF. DNA of the CDR3: TGTGCCAGCAGCTTGGGAGTTGACTCCCTCGGCGACGAGCAGTACTTC.

This chain links TRBV7-2 with TRBJ1-2, with D possibly TRBD1 on 6 matching bases. Trimming took 3 bases from V and 2 from J, leaving 10 bases between them. The CDR3 extends over 14 amino acids. The germline gives CDR1 SGHTA, CDR2 FQGNSA. The CDR3 sequence: CASSLSTGNYGYTF. The CDR3 DNA sequence: TGTGCCAGCAGCTTGTCGACAGGAAACTATGGCTACACCTTC. Together with reference TRBV7-2 and TRBJ1-2, the CDR3 gives the full variable domain: GAGVSQSPSNKVTEKGKDVELRCDPISGHTALYWYRQSLGQGLEFLIYFQGNSAPDKSGLPSDRFSAERTGGSVSTLTIQRTQQEDSAVYLCASSLSTGNYGYTFGSGTRLTVV.

This clone was observed a few times. The chain couples TRBV6-4 to TRBJ2-1; TRBD2 matches 11 bases. Trimming at V came to 2 bases and at J to 10 bases, leaving 7 bases not matched to a gene. CDR1 MRHNA and CDR2 SNTAGT come from the germline V gene. There are 15 residues in the CDR3. The CDR3 loop is CASSDEIAGGQEQFF. The DNA for the CDR3 is TGTGCCAGCAGTGACGAGATAGCGGGAGGGCAGGAGCAGTTCTTC.

V usage is TRBV25-1 and J usage is TRBJ2-5; D is undetermined. V lost 0 bases, J lost 5 bases, and 4 bases lay in between. Germline V gene sequence: CDR1 MGHDK, CDR2 SYGVNS. The CDR3 runs 12 residues. The CDR3 loop reads CASSEYGETQYF. The CDR3 DNA follows: TGTGCCAGCAGTGAATACGGCGAGACCCAGTACTTC.

This rearrangement joins TRBV6-1 to TRBJ1-1; a possible D gene is TRBD1 (5 bases). Germline lookup yields CDR1 MNHNS and CDR2 SASEGT. The CDR3 has 16 amino acids. With 2 bases removed from V and 5 bases from J, the gap between germline ends came to 18 bases. In DNA, the CDR3 is TGTGCCAGCAGTGAATTCATGATGGAGGGGCGAACTGAAGCTTTCTTT. Its protein is CASSEFMMEGRTEAFF.

This clone is a singleton in its sample. The J gene is TRBJ2-1, the V gene TRBV4-1; the match to TRBD2 covers 8 bases. CDR3 length: 16 residues. The germline gives CDR1 MGHRA, CDR2 YSYEKL. V shed 1 base, J shed 4 bases, and the junction held 6 bases outside the gene matches. For the CDR3, the DNA is TGCGCCAGCAGCCAAGTTGTCGGGAGGGATTACAATGAGCAGTTCTTC. Protein sequence: CASSQVVGRDYNEQFF.